This passage covers 15 T cell receptor beta chains from one sample sequenced in a study of response to subunit inactivated influenza vaccine. TCRdb used MiXCR to reprocess the RT-PCR reads, holding one entry per CDR3 protein. The repertoire consists of about 540,000 distinct CDR3 sequences, with 14% occurring once and the leading ten covering around 10%. Sequenced material: PBMCs from blood, taken 11 to 12 days after vaccination. The receptor source for this set is a man aged 50 to 59 who received an inactivated influenza vaccine.

Concerning this clonotype itself: A much larger clone sits a single nucleotide away, making a read error possible. The genes are TRBV15 and TRBJ2-7, with TRBD1 as a possible D gene (5 bases). CDR3 length: 12 amino acids. Germline V lookup: CDR1 LNHNV, CDR2 YYDKDF (reference sequence). Trimming left V 4 bases short and J 3 bases short, with 7 bases between. DNA of the CDR3: TGTGCCACCAGCACCCAGGGCTACGAGCAGTACTTC. This translates into CATSTQGYEQYF. The full variable domain, its missing parts supplied by reference TRBV15 and TRBJ2-7, is DAMVIQNPRYQVTQFGKPVTLSCSQTLNHNVMYWYQQKSSQAPKLLFHYYDKDFNNEADTPDNFQSRRPNTSFCFLDIRSPGLGDTAMYLCATSTQGYEQYFGPGTRLTVT.

This clonotype was counted a few times. The chain is built from TRBV25-1 and TRBJ2-7; TRBD1 might be the D (7 bases). This CDR3 contains 15 residues. Per germline, CDR1 MGHDK and CDR2 SYGVNS. V was pared by 1 base and J by 3 bases, with 13 bases between. The DNA for the CDR3 is TGTGCCAGCAGTGAATTAGGGGGGACAGACTACGAGCAGTACTTC. Translation: CASSELGGTDYEQYF.

This clonotype showed up many times. The V call is TRBV12-3 or TRBV12-4, the J call TRBJ2-1; TRBD2 agrees at 8 bases. The J segment lost 8 bases and the V segment lost 3 bases, leaving 6 bases of the junction unmatched. This CDR3 region has 14 residues. The CDR3 here is CASSFSGGPDEQFF. CDR3 DNA: TGTGCCAGCAGTTTTTCGGGAGGGCCCGATGAGCAGTTCTTC.

This clonotype came up many times. This chain uses TRBV7-9 with TRBJ1-6; D remains ambiguous. Per germline, CDR1 SEHNR and CDR2 FQNEAQ (reference sequence). The CDR3 sequence is 13 residues long. The V end lost 4 bases, the J end lost 7 bases, and 8 bases lay between the germline ends. DNA for the CDR3: TGTGCCAGCAGCTGGGCAGAAAATTCACCCCTCCACTTT. Translated: CASSWAENSPLHF.

The CDR3 protein is CASRPGQGNEQYF. CDR3 nucleotide sequence: TGTGCCAGCAGGCCGGGACAGGGAAACGAGCAGTACTTC. This chain links TRBV9 with TRBJ2-7; 9 bases align to TRBD1. The CDR3 is 13 amino acids. Germline V gene sequence: CDR1 SGDLS, CDR2 YYNGEE. J was trimmed by 5 bases and V by 5 bases; bases with no gene match: 5. The whole variable domain, remainder taken from reference TRBV9 and TRBJ2-7, is DSGVTQTPKHLITATGQRVTLRCSPRSGDLSVYWYQQSLDQGLQFLIQYYNGEERAKGNILERFSAQQFPDLHSELNLSSLELGDSALYFCASRPGQGNEQYFGPGTRLTVT.

This clonotype was observed a handful of times. The chain carries TRBV6-2 or TRBV6-3 and TRBJ2-2; D is unclear. The CDR3 contains 14 residues. Germline V gene data show CDR1 as MNHEY and CDR2 as SVGEGT. The ends were cut back, 2 bases at V and 6 bases at J, with 10 bases in the middle. The CDR3 DNA is TGTGCCAGCAGTTACCCTAGTTTCGCCGGGGAGCTGTTTTTT. Amino acids: CASSYPSFAGELFF.

This chain uses TRBV24-1 with TRBJ2-6; 8 bases are a match to TRBD1. Per the germline V gene, CDR1 is KGHDR and CDR2 is SFDVKD. The CDR3 loop spans 20 amino acids. V shed 2 bases and J 0 bases; nucleotides not matched to a gene: 11. CDR3 protein: CATSDSVAGQGPSGANVLTF. The CDR3 nucleotides read TGTGCCACCAGTGATTCAGTCGCCGGACAGGGCCCCTCTGGGGCCAACGTCCTGACTTTC.

V is TRBV7-9 and J is TRBJ1-4; 7 bases agree with TRBD1. Germline V CDR1 and CDR2: SEHNR, FQNEAQ (reference sequence). The CDR3 spans 15 residues. Trimming took 4 bases from V and 5 from J; bases not matched to a gene: 7. CDR3 coding DNA: TGTGCCAGCAGCTCCCCCGGGACAGAAAATGAAAAACTGTTTTTT. Translated: CASSSPGTENEKLFF.

The chain carries TRBV7-2 and TRBJ2-5; D not resolved. Germline-derived CDR1 and CDR2 are SGHTA and FQGNSA. The CDR3 is 15 amino acids. V was pared by 3 bases and J by 4 bases, with 15 bases between. CDR3 region: CASSLNIGGLETQYF. DNA of the CDR3: TGTGCCAGCAGCTTGAACATAGGCGGCTTAGAGACCCAGTACTTC.

The chain links TRBV28 to TRBJ2-7; possible D gene TRBD1, 5 bases. The germline V gene encodes CDR1 MDHEN and CDR2 SYDVKM. Trimming took 2 bases from V and 4 from J, leaving 15 bases between them. CDR3 length equals 15 residues. CDR3 loop: CASSLVGQGRYEQYF. CDR3 coding DNA: TGTGCCAGCAGTTTAGTGGGTCAGGGTCGGTACGAGCAGTACTTC.

The sample holds a few counts of this clonotype. CDR3 nucleotides: TGCAGTGCTGGCCGGACTAGCGGGGGCCCCCAAGAGACCCAGTACTTC. Its protein is CSAGRTSGGPQETQYF. This rearrangement joins TRBV20-1 to TRBJ2-5; 13 bases are shared with TRBD2. The CDR3 loop spans 16 amino acids. V trimming: 5 bases; J trimming: 1 base; junction bases outside the gene matches: 7. The germline V gene has CDR1 DFQATT and CDR2 SNEGSKA (reference sequence).

This clonotype occurred a few times. The V and J genes are TRBV4-2 and TRBJ1-4; D is unresolved. The CDR3 covers 14 residues. V dropped 0 bases and J dropped 6 bases, with 8 bases sitting between them. The germline gives CDR1 LGHNA, CDR2 YNFKEQ. Here the CDR3 reads CASSQDRLYEKLFF. The DNA of the CDR3 is TGTGCCAGCAGCCAAGATAGGCTATATGAAAAACTGTTTTTT.

V and J are TRBV20-1 and TRBJ2-6; unclear D gene. Trimming shortened V by 4 bases and J by 0 bases, and 22 bases separated the two germline ends. Germline CDR1 DFQATT, CDR2 SNEGSKA (reference sequence). The CDR3 length is 19 residues. CDR3 bases: TGCAGTGCTATTATCCCCGGACGCCGCTATTTCTCTGGGGCCAACGTCCTGACTTTC. It encodes CSAIIPGRRYFSGANVLTF.

The J gene is TRBJ1-6, the V gene TRBV7-9, with TRBD1 as a possible D gene (6 bases). This CDR3 comprises 14 residues. The ends were cut back, 7 bases at V and 7 bases at J, with 14 bases in the middle. Germline V CDR1 and CDR2: SEHNR, FQNEAQ (reference sequence). DNA of the CDR3: TGTGCCAGCAACACAGGGTCCGGGAATTCACCCCTCCACTTT. Translating gives CASNTGSGNSPLHF.

This sequence joins TRBV14 and TRBJ2-5; D tentatively fits TRBD1 or TRBD2 (5 bases each). Deletions cut 3 bases from V and 1 base from J, with 12 bases between. In germline, CDR1 is SGHDN, CDR2 FVKESK. The CDR3 is 15 residues long. Written as DNA, the CDR3 is TGTGCCAGCAGCCATGGGGGAAGTCTCCAAGAGACCCAGTACTTC. It yields the protein CASSHGGSLQETQYF.